The 25 T cell receptor beta chains given below trace back to one sample, sequenced in a study of T-cell reconstitution after alpha-beta-depleted transplantation in children. Molecular barcoding with unique molecular identifiers was used for the TCRbeta library. TCRdb reanalysed the PCR reads using MiXCR and keeps one entry per CDR3 protein. The data hold around 450,000 distinct CDR3 sequences, with about 10% observed a single time. The sample here was PBMCs, taken before TCRalphabeta/CD19-depleted stem cell transplant. These receptors were taken from a child aged 2-15 years with inherited bone marrow failure, due to receive a stem cell transplant.

This clonotype was recorded at least ten times. The chain employs TRBV4-3 and TRBJ1-6; D is perhaps TRBD1 (5 bases). The germline V gene encodes CDR1 LGHNA and CDR2 YSLEER. The V end was cut by 0 bases, the J end by 8 bases, with 11 bases between. The length of the CDR3 is 15 residues. CDR3 sequence reads: CASSQDWQGYSPLHF. For the CDR3, the DNA is TGCGCCAGCAGCCAAGATTGGCAGGGTTATTCACCCCTCCACTTT.

Worth noting for this clonotype: A much bigger clone sits one base away, suggesting this may be a read error. This chain joins TRBV7-2 and TRBJ1-1, with TRBD1 identical over 8 bases. Germline CDR1 reads SGHTA; CDR2 reads FQGNSA. The CDR3 is 15 amino acids. CDR3 in DNA: TGTGCCAGCGGCTTACACGGACAGGGGAACACTGAAGCTTTCTTT. Protein product: CASGLHGQGNTEAFF.

This clonotype was counted between two and nine times. The gene calls are TRBV4-3 and TRBJ1-2, with D unclear. Germline V CDR1 and CDR2: LGHNA, YSLEER. This CDR3 contains 16 residues. Trimming took 0 bases from V and 2 from J, leaving 13 bases between them. CDR3 DNA sequence: TGCGCCAGCAGCCAAGAGTTCTCCGGAAGGAACTATGGCTACACCTTC. Its protein product is CASSQEFSGRNYGYTF.

This clonotype was observed at least ten times. The chain couples TRBV7-9 to TRBJ2-7; D assignment may be TRBD1 or TRBD2 (5 bases each). Germline CDR1 reads SEHNR; CDR2 reads FQNEAQ (reference sequence). This CDR3 has 14 residues. Between the trimmed V and J ends, which lost 1 base and 3 bases, there was a span of 10 bases. The CDR3 sequence is CASSLGDGYYEQYF. CDR3 nucleotide sequence: TGTGCCAGCAGCTTAGGGGACGGTTACTACGAGCAGTACTTC. Variable domain in full (rest from reference TRBV7-9 and TRBJ2-7): DTGVSQNPRHKITKRGQNVTFRCDPISEHNRLYWYRQTLGQGPEFLTYFQNEAQLEKSRLLSDRFSAERPKGSFSTLEIQRTEQGDSAMYLCASSLGDGYYEQYFGPGTRLTVT.

V usage is TRBV4-2 and J usage is TRBJ2-1; the D call may be TRBD1 or TRBD2 (5 bases each). Trimming pared 10 bases from V and 4 bases from J, leaving 17 bases between. The CDR3 has 14 residues. Germline V gives CDR1 LGHNA, CDR2 YNFKEQ. The CDR3 loop is CAIGRGGYYNEQFF. CDR3 nucleotides: TGTGCCATCGGCCGTGGGGGTTATTACAATGAGCAGTTCTTC.

This clonotype occurred many times. This chain links TRBV18 with TRBJ2-7; the match to TRBD2 covers 8 bases. The CDR3 is 13 amino acids. With V trimmed by 8 bases and J by 1 base, 4 bases remained unmatched. Per the germline V gene, CDR1 is KGHSH and CDR2 is LQKENI. CDR3 in amino acids: CASELAGSYEQYF. The CDR3 coding sequence is TGTGCCAGCGAGCTAGCGGGTTCCTACGAGCAGTACTTC.

Ten or more counts support this clonotype. This chain uses TRBV7-9 with TRBJ2-7; tentative D call: TRBD2 (5 bases). The V gene lost 1 base and the J gene lost 5 bases, with 15 bases spanning the gap. The CDR3 has 15 amino acids. Germline CDR1 is SEHNR and CDR2 is FQNEAQ (reference sequence). DNA of the CDR3: TGTGCCAGCAGCTTAGGAGTAGGGAGCGTCCACGAGCAGTACTTC. Translated: CASSLGVGSVHEQYF.

The V gene is TRBV4-1, the J gene TRBJ2-1, with D tentatively TRBD2 (5 bases). The V gene lost 1 base and the J gene lost 12 bases, with 19 bases spanning the gap. The CDR3 runs to 15 residues. Germline lookup yields CDR1 MGHRA and CDR2 YSYEKL. CDR3 protein: CASSQALTSPKGQFF. Here the CDR3 DNA reads TGCGCCAGCAGCCAAGCTCTCACTAGTCCCAAGGGGCAGTTCTTC.

This clonotype was picked up many times. The chain carries TRBV5-5 and TRBJ1-5; the match to TRBD1 covers 12 bases. Looked up from germline, CDR1 is SGHKS and CDR2 is YYEKEE (reference sequence). V gave up 0 bases and J gave up 5 bases; unmatched junction bases: 3. CDR3 length: 16 amino acids. The CDR3 nucleotides are TGTGCCAGCAGCTTGGACGGGACAGGGGGCCATCAGCCCCAGCATTTT. Protein: CASSLDGTGGHQPQHF.

This clonotype was counted between two and nine times. A much larger clone sits a single nucleotide away, making a read error possible. The chain is built from TRBV2 and TRBJ2-7; 7 nucleotides align to TRBD1. V was pared by 6 bases and J by 3 bases, with 2 bases of the junction left unmatched. This CDR3 has 12 amino acids. Germline CDR1 reads SNHLY; CDR2 reads FYNNEI. CDR3 bases: TGTGCCAGCAGCGGGACAGACTACGAGCAGTACTTC. Its translation is CASSGTDYEQYF.

This clonotype was picked up many times. The genes are TRBV10-3 and TRBJ2-3; possible D gene TRBD2, 5 bases. Germline V CDR1 and CDR2: ENHRY, SYGVKD. There are 15 residues in the CDR3. The V end was cut by 6 bases, the J end by 2 bases, with 15 bases between. The CDR3 region is CAISLGATNTDTQYF. In DNA, the CDR3 is TGTGCCATCAGCCTAGGTGCGACTAACACAGATACGCAGTATTTT.

This clonotype was seen many times. The chain employs TRBV11-2 and TRBJ2-3, with D unresolved. This CDR3 region has 16 residues. Germline V CDR1 and CDR2: SGHAT, FQNNGV. Trimming left V 5 bases short and J 2 bases short, with 17 bases between. CDR3 DNA: TGTGCCAGCAGCCCGCTTGGGCCTTCCTCCACAGATACGCAGTATTTT. Encoded protein: CASSPLGPSSTDTQYF.

This clonotype came up many times. Here the CDR3 DNA reads TGTGCCAGCACCCCGGGGTCAGGGGGCTACCAAGAGACCCAGTACTTC. Encoded protein: CASTPGSGGYQETQYF. This chain uses TRBV6-1 with TRBJ2-5; the match to TRBD1 covers 8 bases. The germline V gene encodes CDR1 MNHNS and CDR2 SASEGT. The CDR3 has 16 amino acids. The ends lost 7 bases at V and 0 bases at J; junction bases unmatched: 10.

This clonotype was detected a few times. V usage is TRBV12-3 or TRBV12-4 and J usage is TRBJ1-1; D call uncertain. V was pared by 6 bases and J by 9 bases, with 20 bases between. The CDR3 spans 14 residues. The DNA of the CDR3 is TGTGCCAGCAGCCCGACAAGGAATTCGGCTCAAGCTTTCTTT. Translating gives CASSPTRNSAQAFF.

This chain connects TRBV7-4 to TRBJ2-2; 8 nucleotides align to TRBD1. There are 16 residues in the CDR3. V gave up 6 bases and J gave up 1 base; unmatched junction bases: 7. CDR1 and CDR2 (germline): SGHVT, SQSDAQ. This chain's CDR3 is CASRGRDRQNTGELFF. As DNA, the CDR3 is TGTGCCAGCAGGGGACGGGACAGGCAGAACACCGGGGAGCTGTTTTTT.

This clonotype was found a few times. The chain recombines TRBV5-1 with TRBJ2-7; 7 bases fit TRBD1. CDR1 and CDR2 (germline): SGHRS, YFSETQ. The CDR3 is made up of 13 amino acids. With V trimmed by 0 bases and J by 6 bases, 3 bases remained unmatched. The CDR3 region has the DNA TGCGCCAGCAGCTTGGACAGGGGCCCCGAGCAGTACTTC. As protein: CASSLDRGPEQYF.

Many counts were recorded for this clonotype. This chain joins TRBV27 and TRBJ2-4; 11 nucleotides agree with TRBD1. CDR3 length: 16 amino acids. Trimming removed 6 bases from V and 3 bases from J; junction bases left unmatched: 7. Germline V gene lookup returns CDR1 MNHEY and CDR2 SMNVEV (reference sequence). CDR3 DNA sequence: TGTGCCAGCAGGGACAGGGGGCTTTGGGGCAAAAACATTCAGTACTTC. Translated, it gives CASRDRGLWGKNIQYF.

J is TRBJ1-6 and V is TRBV18, with a possible D match to TRBD1 (5 bases). Trimming removed 3 bases from V and 7 bases from J, with 13 bases in between. The CDR3 consists of 15 residues. Germline values: CDR1 KGHSH, CDR2 LQKENI. CDR3 region: CASSPSQAKNSPLHF. The DNA for the CDR3 is TGTGCCAGCTCACCCTCACAGGCCAAGAATTCACCCCTCCACTTT.

J is TRBJ2-7 and V is TRBV20-1; the D is unclear. V gave up 3 bases and J gave up 2 bases, with 11 bases separating them. The CDR3 is made up of 13 amino acids. In germline, CDR1 is DFQATT, CDR2 SNEGSKA (reference sequence). This chain's CDR3 is CSASDEPTYEQYF. CDR3 nucleotide sequence: TGCAGTGCTAGTGACGAACCGACCTACGAGCAGTACTTC.

This clonotype appeared many times. The chain combines TRBV7-2 with TRBJ1-1; D remains unclear. This CDR3 has 14 residues. V was shortened by 0 bases and J by 3 bases, with 8 bases between the two germline ends. Germline lookup yields CDR1 SGHTA and CDR2 FQGNSA. CDR3 sequence: CASSLAWEYTEAFF. CDR3 nucleotides: TGTGCCAGCAGCTTAGCATGGGAGTACACTGAAGCTTTCTTT.

This clonotype was counted only a few times. The chain has TRBV24-1 and TRBJ2-2; D unresolved. The V end was cut by 0 bases, the J end by 5 bases, with 12 bases between. CDR1 KGHDR and CDR2 SFDVKD come from the germline V gene. The CDR3 has 16 amino acids. The CDR3 DNA reads TGTGCCACCAGTGATTTGTTTCAGTCGGGTACCGGGGAGCTGTTTTTT. The encoded protein is CATSDLFQSGTGELFF.

The table lists this clonotype with many counts. The chain combines TRBV7-2 with TRBJ2-3; the match to TRBD2 covers 8 bases. V dropped 0 bases and J dropped 0; count of bases not matched to a gene: 8. The CDR3 runs to 18 residues. Germline V gene lookup returns CDR1 SGHTA and CDR2 FQGNSA. The CDR3 DNA reads as TGTGCCAGCAGCTTAGCGCTCACTAGCGGTGGGAGCACAGATACGCAGTATTTT. Translated, it gives CASSLALTSGGSTDTQYF.

This clonotype was counted ten times or more. This rearrangement joins TRBV7-9 to TRBJ2-3; no clear D gene. This CDR3 is 13 amino acids long. V lost 9 bases and J 1 base, leaving 11 bases between the germline ends. CDR1 is SEHNR and CDR2 is FQNEAQ in the germline V gene (reference sequence). The CDR3 sequence is CARSRAGTDTQYF. CDR3 nucleotide sequence: TGTGCCAGATCGCGTGCGGGCACAGATACGCAGTATTTT.

The chain carries TRBV20-1 and TRBJ1-2, with D perhaps TRBD1 (6 bases). Germline CDR1 and CDR2: DFQATT and SNEGSKA (reference sequence). This CDR3 comprises 13 residues. V was cut by 5 bases and J by 3 bases, with 13 bases left in between. CDR3 sequence reads: CSAGTSGDYGYTF. CDR3 coding DNA: TGCAGTGCTGGGACAAGTGGGGACTATGGCTACACCTTC.

This clonotype was seen many times. The genes are TRBV10-3 and TRBJ2-5, with D possibly being TRBD2 (6 bases). There are 13 residues in the CDR3. CDR1 and CDR2 (germline): ENHRY, SYGVKD. The ends were cut back, 10 bases at V and 4 bases at J, with 16 bases in the middle. In DNA, the CDR3 is TGTGCCACCGGAGGGTCTGGGGCAGAGACCCAGTACTTC. Protein sequence: CATGGSGAETQYF.